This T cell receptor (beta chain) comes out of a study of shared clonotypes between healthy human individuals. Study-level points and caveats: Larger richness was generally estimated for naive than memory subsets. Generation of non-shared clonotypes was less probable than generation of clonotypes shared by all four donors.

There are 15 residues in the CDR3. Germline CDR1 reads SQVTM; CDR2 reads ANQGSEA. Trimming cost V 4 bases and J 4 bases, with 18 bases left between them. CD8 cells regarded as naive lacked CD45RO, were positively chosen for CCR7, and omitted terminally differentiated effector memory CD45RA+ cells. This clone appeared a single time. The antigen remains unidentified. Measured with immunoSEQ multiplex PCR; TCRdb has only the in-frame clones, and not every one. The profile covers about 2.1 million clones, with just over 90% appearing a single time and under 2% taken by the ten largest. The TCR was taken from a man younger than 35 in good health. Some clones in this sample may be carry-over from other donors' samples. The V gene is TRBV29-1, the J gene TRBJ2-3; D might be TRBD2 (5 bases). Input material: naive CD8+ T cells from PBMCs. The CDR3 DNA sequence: TGCAGCGTTGGGATAACAGCGACTAACCCAGATACGCAGTATTTT. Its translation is CSVGITATNPDTQYF.